This is a list of T cell receptor beta chains from one sample in a study of T cells in Graves' hyperthyroidism and ophthalmopathy. TCRdb used MiXCR to reprocess the multiplex PCR reads, holding one entry per CDR3 protein. The data contain approximately 380,000 distinct CDR3 sequences, about 18% of them singletons. Sample: blood. These TCRs come from a man aged 18 to 30 with Graves' ophthalmopathy. Both conserved end residues are part of each CDR3. A D gene is named only where the DNA matches it firmly. Size values are once, few and many counts, or a class for expanded clones, and some rows have none.

D	length	size	V	J	CDR3	DNA
NA	15	many	TRBV5-1	TRBJ2-3	CASSSTGRGRDTQYF	TGCGCCAGCAGCTCCACGGGGAGAGGGCGAGATACGCAGTATTTT
TRBD1	13	many	TRBV2	TRBJ1-1	CASSVDRGDRAFF	TGTGCCAGCAGTGTGGACAGGGGAGATCGAGCTTTCTTT
NA	13	many	TRBV7-8	TRBJ2-4	CASSLVHENIQYF	TGTGCCAGCAGCTTAGTACACGAAAACATTCAGTACTTC
NA	13	many	TRBV11-3	TRBJ2-1	CASSLVLGAEQFF	TGTGCCAGCAGCTTAGTCCTAGGTGCTGAGCAGTTCTTC
NA	16	NA	TRBV2	TRBJ2-4	CASSEDAGLAKNIQYF	TGTGCCAGCAGTGAAGACGCGGGACTAGCCAAAAACATTCAGTACTTC
NA	15	many	TRBV3-1	TRBJ1-6	CASSQASGGNSPLHF	TGTGCCAGCAGCCAAGCGTCGGGTGGGAATTCACCCCTCCACTTT
TRBD1	16	NA	TRBV2	TRBJ1-2	CASSDGTAIPNYGYTF	TGTGCCAGCAGTGACGGGACAGCGATTCCTAACTATGGCTACACCTTC
TRBD1	17	NA	TRBV10-3	TRBJ1-1	CAISFSGGDRVGTEAFF	TGTGCCATCAGTTTCAGTGGTGGCGACAGGGTGGGAACTGAAGCTTTCTTT
TRBD1	14	few	TRBV29-1	TRBJ2-3	CSVTTGGFADTQYF	TGCAGCGTTACGACAGGGGGCTTTGCAGATACGCAGTATTTT
TRBD1	14	NA	TRBV10-1	TRBJ2-2	CASSARTGSGELFF	TGCGCCAGCAGCGCCCGGACAGGCAGCGGGGAGCTGTTTTTT
TRBD1	12	NA	TRBV27	TRBJ2-7	CASSSTGFGQYF	TGTGCCAGCAGTTCGACAGGGTTCGGGCAGTACTTC
NA	14	NA	TRBV19	TRBJ1-1	CASSLSGGVTEAFF	TGTGCCAGTAGTCTCTCGGGGGGCGTCACTGAAGCTTTCTTT
NA	14	many	TRBV10-3	TRBJ1-2	CAISETAFAYGYTF	TGTGCCATCAGTGAGACAGCGTTCGCCTATGGCTACACCTTC
NA	13	NA	TRBV11-2	TRBJ2-1	CASRTAGRGEQFF	TGTGCCAGCCGCACGGCGGGGCGGGGTGAGCAGTTCTTC